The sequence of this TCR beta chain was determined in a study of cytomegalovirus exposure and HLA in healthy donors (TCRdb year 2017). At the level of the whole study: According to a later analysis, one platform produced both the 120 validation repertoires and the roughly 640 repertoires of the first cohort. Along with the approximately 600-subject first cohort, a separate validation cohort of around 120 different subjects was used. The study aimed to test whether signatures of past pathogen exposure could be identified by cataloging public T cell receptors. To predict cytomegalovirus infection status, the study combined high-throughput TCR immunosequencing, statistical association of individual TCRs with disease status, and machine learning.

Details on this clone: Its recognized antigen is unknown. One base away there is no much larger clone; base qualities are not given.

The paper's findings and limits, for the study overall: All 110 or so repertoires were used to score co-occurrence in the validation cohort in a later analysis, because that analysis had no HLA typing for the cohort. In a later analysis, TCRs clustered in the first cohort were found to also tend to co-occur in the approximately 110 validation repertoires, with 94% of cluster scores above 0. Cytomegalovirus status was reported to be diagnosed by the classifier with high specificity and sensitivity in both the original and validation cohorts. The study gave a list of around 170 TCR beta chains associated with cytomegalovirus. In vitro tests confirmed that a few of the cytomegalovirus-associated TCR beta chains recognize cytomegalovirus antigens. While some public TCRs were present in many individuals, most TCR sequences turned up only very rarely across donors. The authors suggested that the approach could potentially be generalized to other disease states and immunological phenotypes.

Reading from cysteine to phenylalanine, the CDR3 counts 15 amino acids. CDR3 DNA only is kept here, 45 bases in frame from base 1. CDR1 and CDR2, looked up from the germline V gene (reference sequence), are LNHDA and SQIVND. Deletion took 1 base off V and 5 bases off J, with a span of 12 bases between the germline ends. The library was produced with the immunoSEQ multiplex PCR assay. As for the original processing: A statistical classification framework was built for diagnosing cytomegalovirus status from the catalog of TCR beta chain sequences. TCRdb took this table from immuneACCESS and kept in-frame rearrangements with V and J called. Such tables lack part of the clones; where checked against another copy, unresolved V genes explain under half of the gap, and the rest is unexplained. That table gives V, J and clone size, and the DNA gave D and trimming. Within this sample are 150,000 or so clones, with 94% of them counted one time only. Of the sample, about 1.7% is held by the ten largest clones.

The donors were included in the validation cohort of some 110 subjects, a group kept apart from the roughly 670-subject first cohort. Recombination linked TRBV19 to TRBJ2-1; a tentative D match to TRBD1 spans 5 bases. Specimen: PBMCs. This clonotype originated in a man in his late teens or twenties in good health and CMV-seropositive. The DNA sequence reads TGTGCCAGTAGTATAGGAATGGGGCCCCACAATGAGCAGTTCTTC. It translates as CASSIGMGPHNEQFF.